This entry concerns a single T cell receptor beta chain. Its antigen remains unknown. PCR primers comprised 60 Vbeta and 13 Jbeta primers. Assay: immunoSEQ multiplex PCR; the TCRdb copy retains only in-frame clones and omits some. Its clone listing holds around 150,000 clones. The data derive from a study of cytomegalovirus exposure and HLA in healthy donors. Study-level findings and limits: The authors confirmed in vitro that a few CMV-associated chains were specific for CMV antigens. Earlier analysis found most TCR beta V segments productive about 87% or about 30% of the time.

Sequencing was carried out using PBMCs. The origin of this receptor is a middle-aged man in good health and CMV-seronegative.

The CDR3 DNA sequence: TGTGCCATCAGTCGACAGGGGACTAACACCGGGGAGCTGTTTTTT. Protein: CAISRQGTNTGELFF. This chain links TRBV10-3 with TRBJ2-2; TRBD1 matches 8 bases. The trim removed 5 bases at V and 2 bases at J, leaving 4 bases unmatched. Germline CDR1 ENHRY, CDR2 SYGVKD. The CDR3 spans 15 residues.